This T cell receptor beta chain emerged from a study of cytomegalovirus exposure and HLA in healthy donors. Overall study results and limits: Within a later analysis, the majority of CMV-associated TCR beta chains appeared HLA-restricted. Later examination showed HLA-associated TCR beta chains had greater clonal expansion than equally common others.

This clone was counted a few times. Antigen specificity is unknown. Primers: 60 Vbeta forward and 13 Jbeta reverse. TCRdb's copy holds only in-frame clones and misses some; the assay was immunoSEQ multiplex PCR. The sample has about 34,000 clones, 55% to 80% seen once. This CDR3 has 19 residues. Germline trimming cut 2 bases from V and 0 bases from J; bases unmatched to any gene: 8. Germline values: CDR1 SGHVS, CDR2 FQNEAQ. Sequenced sample: PBMCs. The chain has TRBV7-8 and TRBJ1-6; 9 nucleotides line up with TRBD1. The sequence was collected from a man aged 35-49 years in good health and CMV-seropositive. The CDR3 nucleotides read TGTGCCAGCAGCTTAAGCGGGACAGGGTTTAGCTCCTATAATTCACCCCTCCACTTT. Its translation is CASSLSGTGFSSYNSPLHF. The variable domain in full, with the rest retrieved from reference TRBV7-8 and TRBJ1-6, is GAGVSQSPRYKVAKRGQDVALRCDPISGHVSLFWYQQALGQGPEFLTYFQNEAQLDKSGLPSDRFFAERPEGSVSTLKIQRTQQEDSAVYLCASSLSGTGFSSYNSPLHFGNGTRLTVT.